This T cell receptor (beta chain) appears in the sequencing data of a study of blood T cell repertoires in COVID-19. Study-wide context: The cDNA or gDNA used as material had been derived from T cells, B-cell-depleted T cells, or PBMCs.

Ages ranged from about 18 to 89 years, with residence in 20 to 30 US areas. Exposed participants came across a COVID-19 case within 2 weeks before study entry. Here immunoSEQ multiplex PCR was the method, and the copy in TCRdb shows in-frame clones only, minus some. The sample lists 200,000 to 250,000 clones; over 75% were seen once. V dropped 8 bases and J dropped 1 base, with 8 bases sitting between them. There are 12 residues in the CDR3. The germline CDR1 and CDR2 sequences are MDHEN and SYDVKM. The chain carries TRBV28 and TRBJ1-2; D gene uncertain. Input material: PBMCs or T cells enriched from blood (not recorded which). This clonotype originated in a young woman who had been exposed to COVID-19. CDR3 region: CASGEINYGYTF. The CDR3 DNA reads TGTGCCAGCGGAGAGATTAACTATGGCTACACCTTC.